The 9 T cell receptor beta chains presented below share a single source sample, sequenced in a study of T-cell reconstitution after alpha-beta-depleted transplantation in children. Researchers prepared the TCRbeta library using unique molecular identifiers, the study reports. TCRdb reprocessed the PCR reads with MiXCR, giving one entry per CDR3 protein. The table records under 750,000 distinct CDR3 sequences, under 30% of them present only once. Material: PBMCs, mostly from graft donor cells, obtained 360 days after TCRalphabeta/CD19-depleted stem cell transplant. All receptors come from a boy younger than two who had a stem cell transplant for acute myeloid leukemia, so the T cells may come from the graft donor.

This clonotype was seen repeatedly, ten times or more. The chain uses TRBV12-3 or TRBV12-4 and TRBJ2-2; D is unresolved. Trimming pared 2 bases from V and 0 bases from J, leaving 7 bases between. CDR3 length: 15 amino acids. The DNA for the CDR3 is TGTGCCAGCAGTTTAACGCGTTCGAACACCGGGGAGCTGTTTTTT. The encoded protein is CASSLTRSNTGELFF.

This clonotype was detected ten times or more. The chain joins TRBV11-2 to TRBJ2-1, with D perhaps TRBD1 (6 bases). The germline CDR1 and CDR2 sequences are SGHAT and FQNNGV. This CDR3 is built from 13 residues. V lost 0 bases to trimming and J lost 15 bases, with 15 bases between them. CDR3 sequence: CASSLDPGHARFF. The DNA for the CDR3 is TGTGCCAGCAGCTTAGACCCGGGACATGCTAGGTTCTTC.

The chain uses TRBV27 and TRBJ2-3, with 11 bases identical to TRBD2. Germline V gives CDR1 MNHEY, CDR2 SMNVEV (reference sequence). The CDR3 loop spans 18 amino acids. Unmatched junction bases numbered 12, after V lost 7 bases and J lost 0 bases. As DNA, the CDR3 is TGTGCCAGCAAATCCCCGGGACTAGCGGTCTCTAGCACAGATACGCAGTATTTT. Its protein product is CASKSPGLAVSSTDTQYF.

This chain connects TRBV9 to TRBJ2-5; possibly TRBD2 for D (5 bases). CDR3 length equals 13 residues. Germline V lookup: CDR1 SGDLS, CDR2 YYNGEE. V was shortened by 4 bases and J by 0 bases, with 7 bases between the two germline ends. The CDR3 reads CASSSRDQETQYF. CDR3 in DNA: TGTGCCAGCAGCTCGCGGGACCAAGAGACCCAGTACTTC.

A few counts support this clonotype. The chain recombines TRBV20-1 with TRBJ1-1, with D uncertain. CDR1 DFQATT and CDR2 SNEGSKA come from the germline V gene (reference sequence). V was clipped by 4 bases and J by 1 base, with 10 bases between them. The CDR3 extends over 13 amino acids. The CDR3 sequence: CSAILRGNTEAFF. In nucleotides, the CDR3 is TGCAGTGCTATCCTCCGAGGGAACACTGAAGCTTTCTTT.

This clonotype was recorded at least ten times. The rearrangement links TRBV29-1 to TRBJ2-7; 10 nucleotides align to TRBD1. The length of the CDR3 is 14 residues. The V and J ends lost 2 bases and 2 bases, in that order; junction bases with no gene match: 3. Looked up from germline, CDR1 is SQVTM and CDR2 is ANQGSEA. The CDR3 nucleotides are TGCAGCGTTGAACTTGGGACAGGGGCCTACGAGCAGTACTTC. It encodes CSVELGTGAYEQYF.

The V and J genes are TRBV10-3 and TRBJ2-7; the D gene is possibly TRBD2 (5 bases). With 5 bases removed from V and 7 bases from J, the gap between germline ends came to 12 bases. This CDR3 has 12 residues. From germline, CDR1 is ENHRY and CDR2 SYGVKD. CDR3 residues: CAISHGIGEQYV. CDR3 nucleotides: TGTGCCATCAGTCACGGGATTGGTGAGCAGTACGTC.

This clonotype occurred a few times. The J gene is TRBJ2-3, the V gene TRBV20-1, with D possibly matching TRBD2 (7 bases). CDR1 is DFQATT and CDR2 is SNEGSKA in the germline V gene (reference sequence). V was clipped by 6 bases and J by 0 bases, with 22 bases between them. CDR3 length: 17 residues. For the CDR3, the DNA is TGCAGTGCGCCCTCCCCCGGGGGGCTGACTAGCACAGATACGCAGTATTTT. It yields the protein CSAPSPGGLTSTDTQYF.

This clonotype was seen more than once but under ten times. The chain joins TRBV15 to TRBJ1-2; 9 bases match TRBD1. The germline CDR1 and CDR2 sequences are LNHNV and YYDKDF (reference sequence). J lost 8 bases, V lost 5 bases, and 15 bases had no gene match. This CDR3 contains 16 residues. The CDR3, as DNA: TGTGCCACCAGCGGTTACCGGGACAGGGTCGTGGGAGGCTACACCTTC. It translates to CATSGYRDRVVGGYTF.